This is a list of T cell receptor beta chains from one sample in a study of cytomegalovirus exposure and HLA in healthy donors. Measured with immunoSEQ multiplex PCR; TCRdb has only the in-frame clones, and not every one. The profile covers more than 100,000 clones, with about four fifths appearing a single time and 1.1% taken by the ten largest. The sample consisted of PBMCs. The receptors stem from a male donor in good health and CMV-seronegative. Both conserved end residues are part of each CDR3. D genes are given only for firm matches. Rows may omit the clone size; those that give it use once, few, many or a size class.

d_gene,abundance,v_gene,j_gene,CDR3nt,CDR3aa
NA,NA,TRBV18,TRBJ2-3,TGTGCCAGCTCACCGATAACAGGGACCACAGATACGCAGTATTTT,CASSPITGTTDTQYF
NA,NA,TRBV29-1,TRBJ2-7,TGCAGCGTGAGGACTGCCTCCTACGAGCAGTACTTC,CSVRTASYEQYF
NA,NA,TRBV11-2,TRBJ1-1,TGTGCCAGCAGCTTAGGCGGGAACACTGAAGCTTTCTTT,CASSLGGNTEAFF
TRBD1,NA,TRBV15,TRBJ1-2,TGTGCCACCAGCAGAGATTATGACAGGGGTCTCGGAAACTATGGCTACACCTTC,CATSRDYDRGLGNYGYTF
NA,NA,TRBV15,TRBJ2-5,TGTGCCACCAGCAGAGATCGGGGGACAGAAGAGACCCAGTACTTC,CATSRDRGTEETQYF
NA,NA,TRBV30,TRBJ1-2,TGTGCCTGGAGTGTACGGGAGGGGAGGGCTAACTATGGCTACACCTTC,CAWSVREGRANYGYTF
NA,NA,TRBV2,TRBJ1-6,TGTGCCAGCAGGAGCAATTCACCCCTCCACTTT,CASRSNSPLHF
NA,NA,TRBV29-1,TRBJ2-3,TGCAGCGCCCAGGGGGATACGCAGTATTTT,CSAQGDTQYF
NA,NA,TRBV30,TRBJ1-1,TGTGCCTGGAGTGTAAACGGGAGGAGTGAAGCTTTCTTT,CAWSVNGRSEAFF
NA,once,TRBV19,TRBJ1-5,TGTGCCAGTAGTATTGCAGTATATAGCAATCAGCCCCAGCATTTT,CASSIAVYSNQPQHF
TRBD1,NA,TRBV2,TRBJ2-1,TGTGCCAGCAGTGAATGGGGACAGGGGGCGAAAAATGAGCAGTTCTTC,CASSEWGQGAKNEQFF
NA,NA,TRBV4-2,TRBJ2-7,TGTGCCAGCAGCCAAGAGTGGGAGGGGGGCCGGTACGAGCAGTACTTC,CASSQEWEGGRYEQYF
NA,NA,TRBV5-1,TRBJ1-2,TGCGCCAGCAGCCCTAGCCTCTATGGCTACACCTTC,CASSPSLYGYTF
TRBD2,NA,TRBV7-7,TRBJ2-5,TGTGCTAGCAGCTTAGCTAAGCGGGGGGGTCTACCCAATCTCGGGGAGACCCAGTACTTC,CASSLAKRGGLPNLGETQYF
TRBD1,once,TRBV30,TRBJ1-1,TGTGCCTGGAGTACCCCGGACAGGACGGCGGGAGAAGCTTTCTTT,CAWSTPDRTAGEAFF
TRBD2,NA,TRBV2,TRBJ2-7,TGTGCCAGCAGTGAAGCGCTAGCGGGGGAAAACGAGCAGTACTTC,CASSEALAGENEQYF
TRBD1,once,TRBV5-4,TRBJ2-7,TGTGCCAGCAGCTTCCGGGACAGGTGGCGCGAGCAGTACTTC,CASSFRDRWREQYF
NA,NA,TRBV15,TRBJ2-7,TGTGCCACCAGCAGAGCCCCTACCCCCGACGAGCAGTACTTC,CATSRAPTPDEQYF
NA,NA,TRBV19,TRBJ1-2,TGTGCCAGTAGAACGACAGGATCGAGTGGCTACACCTTC,CASRTTGSSGYTF
NA,NA,TRBV11-3,TRBJ1-2,TGTGCCAGCAGCTTAATGCAGGCTGGCGGCTACACCTTC,CASSLMQAGGYTF
NA,NA,TRBV10-3,TRBJ1-1,TGTGCCATCAGTGAGTTGGAGGGGTCGAACACTGAAGCTTTCTTT,CAISELEGSNTEAFF
NA,NA,TRBV10-3,TRBJ1-1,TGTGCCATCAGTGAATATGGAGGGAACACTGAAGCTTTCTTT,CAISEYGGNTEAFF
NA,NA,TRBV7-2,TRBJ1-1,TGTGCCAGCAGCCGAGCGAACACTGAAGCTTTCTTT,CASSRANTEAFF
TRBD1,NA,TRBV25-1,TRBJ2-7,TGTGCCAGCAGTAAACAGGGGGGCGAGCAGTACTTC,CASSKQGGEQYF
NA,NA,TRBV4-2,TRBJ1-1,TGTGCCAGCAGCCTAGGGACACCGTTGAACACTGAAGCTTTCTTT,CASSLGTPLNTEAFF
TRBD1,NA,TRBV20-1,TRBJ1-1,TGCAGTGCGAGGACAGGGCCTGAAGCTTTCTTT,CSARTGPEAFF
NA,NA,TRBV11-2,TRBJ1-6,TGTGCCAGCAGCTTAGAGCAGGGTTCACCCCTCCACTTT,CASSLEQGSPLHF
NA,NA,TRBV30,TRBJ1-2,TGTGCCTGGAGTGTACTTGACAGGCTTGCTTATGGCTACACCTTC,CAWSVLDRLAYGYTF
NA,once,TRBV7-9,TRBJ1-6,TGTGCCTACGGGCAGGGGACTAATAATTCACCCCTCCACTTT,CAYGQGTNNSPLHF
NA,few,TRBV5-4,TRBJ1-4,TGTGCCAGCAGCTTCGGGGTGAATGAAAAACTGTTTTTT,CASSFGVNEKLFF
NA,NA,TRBV27,TRBJ1-1,TGTGCCAGCAGCCCCCTTACCAGGAACACTGAAGCTTTCTTT,CASSPLTRNTEAFF
TRBD2,NA,TRBV6-1,TRBJ2-1,TGTGCCAGCAGTGAACGTCGCGGGGGCTACAATGAGCAGTTCTTC,CASSERRGGYNEQFF
NA,NA,TRBV19,TRBJ1-3,TGTGCCAGTAGGACCCCCAGGGGCAGCAACACCATATATTTT,CASRTPRGSNTIYF
TRBD1,NA,TRBV13,TRBJ1-6,TGTGCCAGCAGCTCACCGGGACAGGGGGATCGGGATTCACCCCTCCACTTT,CASSSPGQGDRDSPLHF
NA,NA,TRBV5-1,TRBJ1-1,TGCGCCAGCAGCTCGGGGTGGAGGAACACTGAAGCTTTCTTT,CASSSGWRNTEAFF
NA,NA,TRBV27,TRBJ2-1,TGTGCCAGCAGTCTGTTGGGGACTCTATACAATGAGCAGTTCTTC,CASSLLGTLYNEQFF
NA,NA,TRBV1,TRBJ2-3,TGCACCAGCAGCCTCAGACTAGCTGTTCTCACAGATACGCAGTATTTT,CTSSLRLAVLTDTQYF
NA,NA,TRBV4-2,TRBJ2-3,TGTGCCAGCAGCCAAGGGCTTAGCACAGATACGCAGTATTTT,CASSQGLSTDTQYF
TRBD2,NA,TRBV18,TRBJ2-7,TGTGCCAGCTCACCAGGACTAGCGGGGGGCTGGCAGTACTTC,CASSPGLAGGWQYF
TRBD1,NA,TRBV10-3,TRBJ2-5,TGTGCCATCAACAAGGACAGGGCCCAAGAGACCCAGTACTTC,CAINKDRAQETQYF
TRBD1,NA,TRBV4-2,TRBJ2-7,TGTGCCAGCAGCCAAGATCCAGGGGGAGACAACGAGCAGTACTTC,CASSQDPGGDNEQYF
TRBD1,NA,TRBV5-4,TRBJ2-7,TGTGCCAGCAGCTCCGGACAGGACTCCTACGAGCAGTACTTC,CASSSGQDSYEQYF
TRBD2,NA,TRBV5-4,TRBJ2-1,TGTGCCAGCTCCCCGGAACTAGCGGGGCTTTCCTCCTACAATGAGCAGTTCTTC,CASSPELAGLSSYNEQFF
TRBD1,NA,TRBV19,TRBJ2-1,TGTGCCAGTAGTTTGGACAGGCACAATGAGCAGTTCTTC,CASSLDRHNEQFF
TRBD1,NA,TRBV15,TRBJ2-5,TGTGCCACCAGCAGACCTCCGACAGGGCAAGAGACCCAGTACTTC,CATSRPPTGQETQYF
NA,NA,TRBV7-9,TRBJ1-1,TGTGCCAGCAGGGAGCACCCCGAAGCTTTCTTT,CASREHPEAFF
NA,NA,TRBV18,TRBJ1-5,TGTGCCAGCTCACCCGACAGGTTGACCAATCAGCCCCAGCATTTT,CASSPDRLTNQPQHF
NA,NA,TRBV6-5,TRBJ1-6,TGTGCCAGCAGTTACGACAGTTCTTCACCCCTCCACTTT,CASSYDSSSPLHF
TRBD1,NA,TRBV4-2,TRBJ2-7,TGTGCCAGCAGCTTCCTGACAGGGAATTCAGGTGAGCAGTACTTC,CASSFLTGNSGEQYF
TRBD2,NA,TRBV4-1,TRBJ2-3,TGCGCCAGCAGCCAAGATGCGGGGGGGCCCCCAGATACGCAGTATTTT,CASSQDAGGPPDTQYF
NA,NA,TRBV21-1,TRBJ1-2,TGTGCCAGCAAGACAATGACTGCCACAGACAGGTTGGATGGCTACACCTTC,CASKTMTATDRLDGYTF
TRBD2,NA,TRBV6-5,TRBJ2-5,TGTGCCAGCAGGTCCCCACAGCGGGGGGAAAAGACCCAGTACTTC,CASRSPQRGEKTQYF
NA,NA,TRBV5-6,TRBJ2-7,TGTGCCAGCAGCCGAGGGTACGAGCAGTACTTC,CASSRGYEQYF
TRBD1,NA,TRBV4-3,TRBJ2-1,TGCGCCAGCAGCCAAGTGGCACAGGGGGCTTTAGAGCAGTTCTTC,CASSQVAQGALEQFF
NA,NA,TRBV7-2,TRBJ2-5,TGTGCCAGCAGCTCCCTCAGGGGTTCAGAGACCCAGTACTTC,CASSSLRGSETQYF
TRBD1,NA,TRBV5-1,TRBJ2-5,TGCGCCAGCAGCTTGACAGGGGGTGGCGAGACCCAGTACTTC,CASSLTGGGETQYF